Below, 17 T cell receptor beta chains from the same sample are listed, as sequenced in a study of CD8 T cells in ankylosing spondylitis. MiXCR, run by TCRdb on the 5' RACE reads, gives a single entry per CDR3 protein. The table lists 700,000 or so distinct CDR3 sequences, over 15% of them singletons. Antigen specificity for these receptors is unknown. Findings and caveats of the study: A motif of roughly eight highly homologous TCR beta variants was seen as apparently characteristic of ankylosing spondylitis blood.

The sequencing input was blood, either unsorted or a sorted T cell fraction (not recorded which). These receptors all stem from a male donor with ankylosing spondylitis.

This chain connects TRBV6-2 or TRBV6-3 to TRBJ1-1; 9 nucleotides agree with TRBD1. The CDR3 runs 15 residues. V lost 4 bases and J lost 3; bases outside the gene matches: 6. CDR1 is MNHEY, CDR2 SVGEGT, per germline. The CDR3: CASSSDRDRDTEAFF. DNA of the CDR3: TGTGCCAGCAGTTCCGACCGGGACAGGGACACTGAAGCTTTCTTT.

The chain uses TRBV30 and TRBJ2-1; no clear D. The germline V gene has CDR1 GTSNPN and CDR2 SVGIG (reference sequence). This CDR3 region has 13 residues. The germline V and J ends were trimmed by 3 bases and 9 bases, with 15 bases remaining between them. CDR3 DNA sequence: TGTGCCTGGAGCCGCGGAGATGGATCTGAGCAGTTCTTC. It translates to CAWSRGDGSEQFF.

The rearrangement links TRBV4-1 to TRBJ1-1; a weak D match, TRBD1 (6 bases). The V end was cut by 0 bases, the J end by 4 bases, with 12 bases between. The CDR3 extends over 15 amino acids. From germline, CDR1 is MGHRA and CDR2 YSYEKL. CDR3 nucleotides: TGCGCCAGCAGCCAAGACCCGGGGGCCGTCACTGAAGCTTTCTTT. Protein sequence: CASSQDPGAVTEAFF.

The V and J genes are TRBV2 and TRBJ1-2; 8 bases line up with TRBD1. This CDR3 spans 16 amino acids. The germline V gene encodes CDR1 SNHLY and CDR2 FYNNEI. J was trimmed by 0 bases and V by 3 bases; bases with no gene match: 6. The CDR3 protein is CASSEDRVLANYGYTF. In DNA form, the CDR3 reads TGTGCCAGCAGTGAGGACAGGGTATTAGCTAACTATGGCTACACCTTC.

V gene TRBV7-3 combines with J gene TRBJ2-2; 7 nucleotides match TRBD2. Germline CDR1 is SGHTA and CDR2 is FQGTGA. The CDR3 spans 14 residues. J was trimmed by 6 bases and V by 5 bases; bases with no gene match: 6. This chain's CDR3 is CASSPSLAPGELFF. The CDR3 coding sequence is TGTGCCAGCAGCCCGTCACTAGCGCCCGGGGAGCTGTTTTTT.

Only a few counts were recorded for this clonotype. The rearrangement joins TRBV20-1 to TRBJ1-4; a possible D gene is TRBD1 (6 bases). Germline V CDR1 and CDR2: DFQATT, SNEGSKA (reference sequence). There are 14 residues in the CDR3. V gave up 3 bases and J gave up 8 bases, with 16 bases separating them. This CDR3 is CSASRLGAEEKLFF. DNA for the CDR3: TGCAGTGCTAGTCGGTTGGGGGCTGAGGAAAAACTGTTTTTT.

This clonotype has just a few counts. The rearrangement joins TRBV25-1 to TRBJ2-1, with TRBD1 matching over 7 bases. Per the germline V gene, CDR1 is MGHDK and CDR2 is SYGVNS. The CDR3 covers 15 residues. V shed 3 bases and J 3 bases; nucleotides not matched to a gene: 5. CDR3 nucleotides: TGTGCCAGCAGTGATGGGACAGATTACTACAATGAGCAGTTCTTC. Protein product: CASSDGTDYYNEQFF.

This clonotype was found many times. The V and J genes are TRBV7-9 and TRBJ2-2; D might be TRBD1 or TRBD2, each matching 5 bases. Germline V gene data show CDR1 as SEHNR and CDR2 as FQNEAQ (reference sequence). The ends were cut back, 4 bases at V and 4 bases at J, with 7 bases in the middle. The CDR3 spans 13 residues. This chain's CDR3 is CASSYGTTGELFF. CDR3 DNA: TGTGCCAGCAGCTACGGGACCACCGGGGAGCTGTTTTTT.

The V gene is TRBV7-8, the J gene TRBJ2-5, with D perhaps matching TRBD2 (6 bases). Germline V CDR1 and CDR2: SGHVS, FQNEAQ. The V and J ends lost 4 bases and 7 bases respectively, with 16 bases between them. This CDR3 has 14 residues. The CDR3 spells CASSWDFKSRTQYF. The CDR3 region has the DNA TGTGCCAGCAGCTGGGACTTCAAGTCCAGGACCCAGTACTTC.

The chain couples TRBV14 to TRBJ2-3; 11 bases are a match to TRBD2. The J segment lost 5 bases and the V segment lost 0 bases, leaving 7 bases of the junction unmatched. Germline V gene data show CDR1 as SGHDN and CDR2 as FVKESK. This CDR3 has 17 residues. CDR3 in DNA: TGTGCCAGCAGCCAAGATATCCTAGCGGGGGGCGAAGATACGCAGTATTTT. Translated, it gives CASSQDILAGGEDTQYF.

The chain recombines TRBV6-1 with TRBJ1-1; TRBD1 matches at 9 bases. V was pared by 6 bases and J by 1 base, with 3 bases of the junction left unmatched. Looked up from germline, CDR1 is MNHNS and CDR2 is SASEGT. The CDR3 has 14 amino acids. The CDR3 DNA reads TGTGCCAGCAGAATGGGACAGGGGAACACTGAAGCTTTCTTT. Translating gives CASRMGQGNTEAFF.

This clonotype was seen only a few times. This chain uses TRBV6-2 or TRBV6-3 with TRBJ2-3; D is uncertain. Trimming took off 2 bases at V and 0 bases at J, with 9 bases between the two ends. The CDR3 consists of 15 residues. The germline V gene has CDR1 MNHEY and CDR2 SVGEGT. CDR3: CASSYGERSTDTQYF. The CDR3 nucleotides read TGTGCCAGCAGTTACGGCGAGCGTAGCACAGATACGCAGTATTTT.

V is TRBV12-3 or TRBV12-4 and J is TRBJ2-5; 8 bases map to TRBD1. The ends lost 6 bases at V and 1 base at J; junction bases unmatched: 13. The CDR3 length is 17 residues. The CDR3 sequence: CASSSARTGWVQETQYF. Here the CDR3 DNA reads TGTGCCAGCAGCTCTGCCCGGACAGGGTGGGTCCAAGAGACCCAGTACTTC.

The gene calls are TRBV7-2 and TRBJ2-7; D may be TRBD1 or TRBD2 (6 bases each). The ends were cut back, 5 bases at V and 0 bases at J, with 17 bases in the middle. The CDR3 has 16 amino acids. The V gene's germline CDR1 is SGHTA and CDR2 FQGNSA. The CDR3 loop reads CASSRPRGHYSYEQYF. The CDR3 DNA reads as TGTGCCAGCAGCCGACCCCGGGGGCACTACTCCTACGAGCAGTACTTC.

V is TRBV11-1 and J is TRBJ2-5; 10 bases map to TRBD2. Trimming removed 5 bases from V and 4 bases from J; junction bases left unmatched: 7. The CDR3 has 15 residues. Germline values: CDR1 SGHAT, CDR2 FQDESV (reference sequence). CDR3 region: CASSRTSGYRETQYF. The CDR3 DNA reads TGTGCCAGCAGCCGGACTAGCGGATACCGAGAGACCCAGTACTTC.

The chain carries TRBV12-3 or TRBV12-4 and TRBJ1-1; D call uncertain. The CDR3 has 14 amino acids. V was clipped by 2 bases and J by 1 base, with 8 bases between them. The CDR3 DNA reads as TGTGCCAGCAGTTTAATCGGCTCGAACACTGAAGCTTTCTTT. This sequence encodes CASSLIGSNTEAFF.

CDR3 DNA: TGTGCCAGCAGCTCGCTAACCACGTTCTATGGCTACACCTTC. Protein sequence: CASSSLTTFYGYTF. The gene calls are TRBV7-9 and TRBJ1-2; no clear D gene. V was clipped by 4 bases and J by 4 bases, with 13 bases between them. The CDR3 has 14 residues. Germline lookup yields CDR1 SEHNR and CDR2 FQNEAQ (reference sequence).